This entry concerns a single TCR beta chain. This clone has more than one count but fewer than ten. Its antigen remains unidentified. No much larger clonotype is one base removed from it; base qualities were not supplied. TCRbeta CDR3 regions were amplified from genomic DNA using the immunoSEQ Assay, a bias-controlled multiplex PCR. The original methods were these. The number of nucleated cells in each sample was estimated from the amplification of reference gene primers within the assay. Sequence reads were collapsed and filtered to measure the absolute abundance of every unique TCRbeta CDR3 rearrangement. Productive Simpson clonality was computed per sample as the square root of Simpson's diversity index over productive rearrangements. The table comes from immuneACCESS by way of TCRdb, which keeps in-frame sequences with V and J called. Part of the clones is missing from these tables; in studies checked, under half for an unresolved V gene and the rest for unknown reasons. The V and J calls and clone size were taken over from that table, and D and trimming were inferred from the DNA. This sample gives a few hundred thousand clones in total; around 88% of them show up just once. Together, the top ten hold over 9.5% of the sample.

One collaborating source in Seattle enrolled patients while the patients were actively infected and followed the patients over time throughout the course of disease. Collaborating institutions collected whole blood in K2EDTA tubes following their own protocols. Collaborator samples were shipped for TCRbeta analysis as frozen whole blood, isolated PBMCs, or DNA extracted from either sample type. The data are from a study of blood T cell repertoires in COVID-19 (dated by TCRdb to the early 2020s). As for the study more broadly: Collaborator samples came from the United States, Italy and Spain and covered acute and convalescent phases of COVID-19. A de-identified subject ID, COVID-19 status, age in years and sex were almost always included in the sample metadata. The prospective study material was composed of cDNA or gDNA derived from T cells, B-cell-depleted T cells, or PBMCs. Deeply sampled blood TCRbeta repertoires from subjects exposed to, actively infected with, or recovered from COVID-19 were included in the dataset. The repertoires were released in a freely available public database intended as a resource for research on the immune response to SARS-CoV-2. Where HLA class I and class II types were available, the types were taken from metadata supplied by the sample provider, not from assay-based typing. The samples were drawn from the first 160 participants of the ongoing ImmuneRACE study and from 950 to 1,500 subjects provided by 6 global collaborators. What the work shows at the level of the full study, not this receptor alone: The amount of clinical and demographic metadata varied by source and participant and was provided uncurated.

The CDR3 sequence holds 11 residues, the cysteine and phenylalanine included. Only the CDR3 part of the read is kept: 33 bases, read in frame from the first base. The germline V gene (reference sequence) supplies CDR1 LGHDT and CDR2 YNNKEL. Trimming at the junction amounts to 0 bases on V and 9 bases on J, and the germline ends lie 6 bases apart. The sequence came from a woman in her 50s with COVID-19, enrolled during active disease. Input material: peripheral blood. The rearranged segments are TRBV3-1 (or the pseudogene TRBV3-2) and TRBJ2-7; no D gene is confidently identified. The CDR3: CASSQEKRQYF. The DNA reads as follows: TGTGCCAGCAGCCAAGAAAAGCGGCAGTACTTC.